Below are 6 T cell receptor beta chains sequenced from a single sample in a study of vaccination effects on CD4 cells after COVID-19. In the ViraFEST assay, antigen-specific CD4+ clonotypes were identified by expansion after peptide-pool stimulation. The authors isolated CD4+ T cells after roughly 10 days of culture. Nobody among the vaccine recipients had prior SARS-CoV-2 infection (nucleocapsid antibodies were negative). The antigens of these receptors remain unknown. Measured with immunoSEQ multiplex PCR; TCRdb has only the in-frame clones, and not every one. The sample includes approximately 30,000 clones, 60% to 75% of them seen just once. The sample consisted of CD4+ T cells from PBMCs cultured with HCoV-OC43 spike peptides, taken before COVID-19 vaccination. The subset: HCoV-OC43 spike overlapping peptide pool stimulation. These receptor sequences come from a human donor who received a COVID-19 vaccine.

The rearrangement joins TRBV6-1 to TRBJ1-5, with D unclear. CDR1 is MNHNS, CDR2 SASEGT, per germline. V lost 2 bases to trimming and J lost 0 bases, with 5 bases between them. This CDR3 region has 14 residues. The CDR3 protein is CASSEWGSNQPQHF. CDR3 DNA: TGTGCCAGCAGTGAATGGGGTAGCAATCAGCCCCAGCATTTT.

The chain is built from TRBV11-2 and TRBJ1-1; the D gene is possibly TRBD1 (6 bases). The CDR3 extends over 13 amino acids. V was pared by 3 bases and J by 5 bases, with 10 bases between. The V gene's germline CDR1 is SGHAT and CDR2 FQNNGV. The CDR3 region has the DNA TGTGCCAGCAGCTTTCAGGGGAATACTGAAGCTTTCTTT. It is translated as CASSFQGNTEAFF.

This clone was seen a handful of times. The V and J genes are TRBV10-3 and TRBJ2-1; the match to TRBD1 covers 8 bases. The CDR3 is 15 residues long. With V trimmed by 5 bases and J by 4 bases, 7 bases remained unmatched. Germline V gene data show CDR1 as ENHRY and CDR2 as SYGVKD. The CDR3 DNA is TGTGCCATCAGTCCCGAGGACAGGGATTACAATGAGCAGTTCTTC. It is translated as CAISPEDRDYNEQFF.

The CDR3: CASSLAFGELSYEQYF. The CDR3 nucleotides are TGTGCCAGCAGCTTAGCTTTCGGGGAGCTCTCCTACGAGCAGTACTTC. This rearrangement joins TRBV7-9 to TRBJ2-7; tentatively, D is TRBD2 (5 bases). The ends were cut back, 0 bases at V and 0 bases at J, with 12 bases in the middle. CDR1 is SEHNR, CDR2 FQNEAQ, per germline (reference sequence). CDR3 length: 16 amino acids.

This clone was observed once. The CDR3 loop is CASIGTGGNQPQHF. The CDR3 coding sequence is TGTGCCAGCATAGGGACAGGGGGAAATCAGCCCCAGCATTTT. The rearrangement links TRBV6-5 to TRBJ1-5; 11 bases align to TRBD1. Germline CDR1 is MNHEY and CDR2 is SVGAGI. Trimming at V came to 7 bases and at J to 4 bases, leaving 3 bases not matched to a gene. The CDR3 extends over 14 amino acids.

CDR3 in DNA: TGTGCCAGCTCCCCGCGCACAGCCCCGGCAGGGACTGAAGCTTTCTTT. It translates to CASSPRTAPAGTEAFF. The V call is TRBV18, the J call TRBJ1-1; weak D call: TRBD1 (5 bases). Trimming took 6 bases from V and 5 from J, leaving 22 bases between them. CDR3 size: 16 residues. Germline CDR1 and CDR2: KGHSH and LQKENI.